The present TCR beta chain was sequenced within a study of blood T cell repertoires in COVID-19. Whole-study context: Acute-phase and convalescent COVID-19 samples originated in the United States, Italy and Spain. T cells, B-cell-depleted T cells, or PBMCs provided the cDNA or gDNA that served as material.

Source study methods: Estimates of nucleated cell counts were drawn from the amplification of reference gene primers. The protocol was immunoSEQ multiplex PCR, while the TCRdb copy is restricted to in-frame clones and leaves out a portion. That table supplies the V and J calls and clone size; D and trimming were determined from the DNA. Seen here are over 85,000 clones, more than 75% observed once, and the top ten hold approximately 3.3%. V shed 6 bases and J shed 5 bases, with 13 bases lying between them. CDR3 length: 13 residues. Germline CDR1 is MNHEY and CDR2 is SVGAGI. The chain combines TRBV6-5 with TRBJ1-1; D is unclear. This sequence originates from a woman in her fifties or sixties with acute or convalescent COVID-19. What was sequenced was peripheral blood. CDR3 nucleotide sequence: TGTGCCAGCAGGGCCAGCTCGGGGACTGAAGCTTTCTTT. Protein product: CASRASSGTEAFF.